The source of this TCR beta chain is a study of T-cell memory formation after mild COVID-19. TCRdb independently ran MiXCR on the 5' RACE reads; one entry per CDR3 protein. The table records 350,000 or so distinct CDR3 sequences, roughly 19% of them present only once. The CDR3 covers 17 residues. Material: PBMCs or a T cell subset sorted from them (not recorded which). The source is a young man who had mild COVID-19 (a few samples of this study predate the infection). Cell type and time point are not known. The chain couples TRBV21-1 to TRBJ2-4; the listed D gene, TRBD1, was not tested against the DNA. TRBV21-1 is shown as a pseudogene. In nucleotides, the CDR3 is TGTGCCAGCAGCGTGGGGGGGCGACGGGGTGCCAAAAACATTCAGTACTTC. It encodes CASSVGGRRGAKNIQYF.